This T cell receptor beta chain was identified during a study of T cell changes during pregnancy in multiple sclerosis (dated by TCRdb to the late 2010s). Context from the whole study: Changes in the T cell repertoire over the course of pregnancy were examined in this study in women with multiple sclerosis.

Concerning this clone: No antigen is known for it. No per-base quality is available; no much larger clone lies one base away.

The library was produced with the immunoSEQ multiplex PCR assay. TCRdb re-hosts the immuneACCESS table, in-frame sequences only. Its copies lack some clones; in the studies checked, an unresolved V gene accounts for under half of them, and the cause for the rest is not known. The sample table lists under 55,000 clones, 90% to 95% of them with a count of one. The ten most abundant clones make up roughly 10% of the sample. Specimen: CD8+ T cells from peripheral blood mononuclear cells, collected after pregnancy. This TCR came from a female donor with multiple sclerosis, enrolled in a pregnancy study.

The CDR3 in this case is CASDVQGVYGYTF. The sequenced DNA is TGTGCCAGCGATGTACAGGGGGTATATGGCTACACCTTC. The chain employs TRBV2 and TRBJ1-2; TRBD1 fits 8 bases in the junction. V trim: 8 bases; J trim: 5 bases; unmatched bases: 7. Reading the germline V gene gives CDR1 SNHLY and CDR2 FYNNEI. From its cysteine to its phenylalanine, the CDR3 spans 13 amino acids. Only the CDR3 portion is preserved as DNA: 39 bases, with reading frame beginning at the first base. Here the CDR3 is joined to the reference TRBV2 and TRBJ1-2 genes, and the full variable domain is: EPEVTQTPSHQVTQMGQEVILRCVPISNHLYFYWYRQILGQKVEFLVSFYNNEISEKSEIFDDQFSVERPDGSNFTLKIRSTKLEDSAMYFCASDVQGVYGYTFGSGTRLTVV.